A single sample is the source of the 24 T cell receptor beta chains below, sequenced in a study of molecular identifiers for immune sequencing clone quantification. TCRdb fed the PCR reads into MiXCR, producing one record per CDR3 protein. Of about 640,000 distinct CDR3 sequences listed, just under 20% were seen once; the top ten hold 0.85%. Sequencing input: naive CD8+ T cells from blood, with Jurkat cell RNA spiked in. Described subset: FACS-sorted CD8+CD4-CCR7+CD45RA+ naive T cells. The source of these receptors is a human donor in good health. Some libraries in this study had Jurkat cell RNA spiked in.

The genes are TRBV11-2 and TRBJ1-2, with D maybe TRBD1 (6 bases). The CDR3 runs 14 residues. Germline assignment: CDR1 SGHAT and CDR2 FQNNGV. The V gene lost 5 bases and the J gene lost 3 bases, with 13 bases spanning the gap. The CDR3 sequence: CASSPPRGDYGYTF. The CDR3, as DNA: TGTGCCAGCAGCCCCCCCAGGGGTGACTATGGCTACACCTTC.

This clonotype was detected many times. This chain uses TRBV28 with TRBJ2-7; D possibly uses TRBD1 or TRBD2 (6 bases each). Germline-derived CDR1 and CDR2 are MDHEN and SYDVKM. This CDR3 has 14 amino acids. Trimming stripped 5 bases from V and 0 bases from J, with 11 bases between. In nucleotides, the CDR3 is TGTGCCAGCAGTGCGCGGGACACCTCCTACGAGCAGTACTTC. It codes for CASSARDTSYEQYF.

This clonotype was seen repeatedly, ten times or more. The chain joins TRBV5-1 to TRBJ1-1; D is unresolved. This CDR3 region has 14 residues. Per the germline V gene, CDR1 is SGHRS and CDR2 is YFSETQ. Between the trimmed V and J ends, which lost 5 bases and 1 base, there was a span of 12 bases. CDR3 in amino acids: CASSSQEWNTEAFF. The CDR3 DNA is TGCGCCAGCAGTTCGCAGGAATGGAACACTGAAGCTTTCTTT.

A word on this clonotype: Given a much more abundant clone one base away, this may be a read error. V is TRBV12-3 or TRBV12-4 and J is TRBJ1-2; D gene ambiguous. The CDR3 contains 16 residues. DNA of the CDR3: TGTGCCAGCAGTTTAGGGTTGGCGGGGTATTACTATGGCCACACCTTC. Amino acid sequence: CASSLGLAGYYYGHTF.

Comment on this clonotype: Without the conserved terminal phenylalanine or tryptophan, this CDR3 likely stems from a read error. The V call is TRBV20-1, the J call TRBJ1-2, with D maybe TRBD1 (5 bases). This CDR3 is 14 amino acids long. Germline V gives CDR1 DFQATT, CDR2 SNEGSKA (reference sequence). V lost 0 bases to trimming and J lost 3 bases, with 11 bases between them. The chain's CDR3 is CSAREGPRDYGYTL. DNA for the CDR3: TGCAGTGCTAGAGAGGGACCCAGAGACTATGGCTACACCCTC.

The J gene is TRBJ2-7, the V gene TRBV4-1, with D perhaps matching TRBD1 (5 bases). The ends were cut back, 2 bases at V and 1 base at J, with 12 bases in the middle. CDR1 and CDR2 (germline): MGHRA, YSYEKL. CDR3 length equals 15 residues. The CDR3 nucleotides are TGCGCCAGCAGCCAAATATTGGCAGGGTCCTACGAGCAGTACTTC. This sequence encodes CASSQILAGSYEQYF.

This clonotype was picked up many times. The genes are TRBV27 and TRBJ1-5, with TRBD1 matching over 9 bases. In germline, CDR1 is MNHEY, CDR2 SMNVEV (reference sequence). This CDR3 comprises 14 residues. Losses at the gene ends were 6 bases for V and 7 bases for J; bases not matched to a gene: 7. The CDR3 here is CASRDRGRGQPQHF. The CDR3 DNA follows: TGTGCCAGCAGGGACAGGGGTCGAGGACAGCCCCAGCATTTT.

This clonotype showed up just a few times. The chain joins TRBV20-1 to TRBJ2-7, with 10 bases fitting TRBD2. The V gene end was trimmed by 8 bases and the J gene end by 3 bases; junction bases not matched to a gene: 19. CDR3 length equals 17 residues. The germline V gene has CDR1 DFQATT and CDR2 SNEGSKA (reference sequence). The CDR3 spells CSLSGGVAGGRFYEQYF. The CDR3 nucleotides are TGCAGTTTATCAGGGGGGGTAGCGGGGGGACGGTTCTACGAGCAGTACTTC.

The chain joins TRBV5-4 to TRBJ2-7; the D is unclear. The length of the CDR3 is 15 residues. V was trimmed by 0 bases and J by 0 bases, leaving 10 bases between them. Germline CDR1 and CDR2: SGHNT and YYREEE (reference sequence). DNA of the CDR3: TGTGCCAGCAGCTTGGCCGTTCCGGGCTCCTACGAGCAGTACTTC. Translated: CASSLAVPGSYEQYF.

This clonotype was seen many times. This sequence joins TRBV7-9 and TRBJ2-1; D gene uncertain. The CDR3 extends over 12 amino acids. V lost 5 bases to trimming and J lost 8 bases, with 10 bases between them. Germline V gene sequence: CDR1 SEHNR, CDR2 FQNEAQ (reference sequence). CDR3 coding DNA: TGTGCCAGCAGCGGAGCCCGAGATGAGCAGTTCTTC. Amino acids: CASSGARDEQFF.

This sequence joins TRBV19 and TRBJ2-3; possible D gene TRBD2, 5 bases. The CDR3 totals 14 residues. CDR1 is LNHDA and CDR2 is SQIVND in the germline V gene (reference sequence). V lost 3 bases and J lost 6, with 13 bases in between. The CDR3 loop reads CASSILRELDTQYF. CDR3 DNA: TGTGCCAGTAGTATTCTTCGGGAATTGGATACGCAGTATTTT.

This clonotype turned up a few times. The rearrangement joins TRBV4-1 to TRBJ2-5, with D possibly being TRBD1 or TRBD2 (7 bases each). Germline V gene data show CDR1 as MGHRA and CDR2 as YSYEKL. The CDR3 is 17 amino acids. The germline V and J ends were trimmed by 0 bases and 3 bases, with 17 bases remaining between them. CDR3 residues: CASSQDRLAGGEETQYF. CDR3 nucleotides: TGCGCCAGCAGCCAAGATCGCTTGGCAGGGGGGGAAGAGACCCAGTACTTC.

This clonotype has a count of ten or more. J is TRBJ1-1 and V is TRBV13; D perhaps matches TRBD1 (5 bases). The V end lost 2 bases, the J end lost 6 bases, and 16 bases lay between the germline ends. CDR3 length: 15 residues. Germline assignment: CDR1 PRHDT and CDR2 FYEKMQ (reference sequence). In DNA, the CDR3 is TGTGCCAGCAGCTTATACGGGGAGGGGAGGGCTGAAGCTTTCTTT. Translation: CASSLYGEGRAEAFF.

This clonotype was seen only a few times. The rearrangement uses TRBV6-6 and TRBJ2-5; D remains unclear. There are 17 residues in the CDR3. Per the germline V gene, CDR1 is MNHNY and CDR2 is SVGAGI (reference sequence). The V gene lost 0 bases and the J gene lost 1 base, with 15 bases spanning the gap. The CDR3 here is CASSYSPSRASQETQYF. The CDR3 region has the DNA TGTGCCAGCAGTTACTCTCCTTCTAGGGCGAGCCAAGAGACCCAGTACTTC.

This clonotype was observed many times. The chain joins TRBV5-1 to TRBJ2-5, with D perhaps assigned TRBD1 or TRBD2 (5 bases each). The germline V and J ends were trimmed by 0 bases and 5 bases, with 17 bases remaining between them. CDR1 and CDR2 from the germline V gene are SGHRS and YFSETQ. The CDR3 has 16 amino acids. DNA of the CDR3: TGCGCCAGCAGCTTGGCCGGCAGGGACCCGGGTGAGACCCAGTACTTC. Translated, it gives CASSLAGRDPGETQYF.

This clonotype is a singleton in its sample. The chain links TRBV9 to TRBJ1-1; 10 bases line up with TRBD1. The CDR3 spans 17 residues. The V segment lost 6 bases and the J segment 0 bases; nucleotides outside the gene matches: 11. Per germline, CDR1 SGDLS and CDR2 YYNGEE. CDR3 bases: TGTGCCAGCAATACACCGGGACAGGGGAGCTTGAACACTGAAGCTTTCTTT. This sequence encodes CASNTPGQGSLNTEAFF. The full variable domain, its missing parts supplied by reference TRBV9 and TRBJ1-1, is DSGVTQTPKHLITATGQRVTLRCSPRSGDLSVYWYQQSLDQGLQFLIQYYNGEERAKGNILERFSAQQFPDLHSELNLSSLELGDSALYFCASNTPGQGSLNTEAFFGQGTRLTVV.

This clonotype was counted between two and nine times. A single base separates this from a much larger clone, so it may be a read error. The V call is TRBV6-5, the J call TRBJ2-3; no clear D. CDR1 MNHEY and CDR2 SVGAGI come from the germline V gene. V lost 5 bases and J 6 bases, leaving 12 bases between the germline ends. The length of the CDR3 is 13 residues. CDR3 DNA: TGTGCCAGCAGTCCTTTTACCGGGGATACGCAGTATTTT. It encodes CASSPFTGDTQYF.

In this sample, this clonotype turned up a few times. This chain links TRBV18 with TRBJ2-1; D is unclear. With 3 bases removed from V and 0 bases from J, the gap between germline ends came to 12 bases. The CDR3 covers 16 residues. CDR1 and CDR2 (germline): KGHSH, LQKENI. The CDR3 loop is CASSPASLNSYNEQFF. Here the CDR3 DNA reads TGTGCCAGCTCACCCGCCAGCTTAAACTCCTACAATGAGCAGTTCTTC.

In this sample, this clonotype turned up a few times. V usage is TRBV20-1 and J usage is TRBJ2-2; TRBD2 is a possible D gene (6 bases). This CDR3 is 13 amino acids long. The V gene's germline CDR1 is DFQATT and CDR2 SNEGSKA (reference sequence). V was shortened by 6 bases and J by 2 bases, with 10 bases between the two germline ends. CDR3 protein: CSAEGDNTGELFF. CDR3 nucleotide sequence: TGCAGTGCGGAGGGAGATAACACCGGGGAGCTGTTTTTT.

The rearrangement links TRBV5-5 to TRBJ2-5, with D tentatively TRBD2 (7 bases). The CDR3 length is 17 residues. V lost 4 bases and J lost 4, with 23 bases in between. Germline assignment: CDR1 SGHKS and CDR2 YYEKEE (reference sequence). CDR3 amino acids: CASSPDLGGGGRETQYF. The DNA of the CDR3 is TGTGCCAGCAGCCCAGATCTTGGCGGGGGCGGACGAGAGACCCAGTACTTC.

The chain employs TRBV29-1 and TRBJ2-5, with a possible D match to TRBD1 (6 bases). Trimming cost V 7 bases and J 5 bases, with 20 bases left between them. The germline V gene has CDR1 SQVTM and CDR2 ANQGSEA. The CDR3 has 14 amino acids. This chain's CDR3 is CSDVLLQGEETQYF. CDR3 DNA: TGCAGCGACGTACTCCTACAGGGTGAGGAGACCCAGTACTTC.

J is TRBJ1-5 and V is TRBV19; 7 bases fit TRBD1. The CDR3 sequence is 12 residues long. Germline assignment: CDR1 LNHDA and CDR2 SQIVND (reference sequence). The CDR3 sequence: CAGKTGNQPQHF. The CDR3 nucleotides read TGTGCGGGGAAGACAGGGAATCAGCCCCAGCATTTT.

The chain uses TRBV4-1 and TRBJ1-2, with 7 bases that match TRBD1. CDR1 and CDR2 (germline): MGHRA, YSYEKL. Trimming cost V 1 base and J 4 bases; bases outside gene matches: 9. This CDR3 contains 16 residues. CDR3 nucleotide sequence: TGCGCCAGCAGCCAAGGGGGGGCAGGGGGGACCTATGGCTACACCTTC. Translation: CASSQGGAGGTYGYTF.

This clonotype was counted ten times or more. The gene calls are TRBV5-6 and TRBJ2-5; D unclear. V was pared by 6 bases and J by 4 bases, with 13 bases between. This CDR3 spans 13 amino acids. From germline, CDR1 is SGHDT and CDR2 YYEEEE. The CDR3 nucleotides are TGTGCCAGCATCAGCCGCAGCCCAGAGACCCAGTACTTC. Its protein product is CASISRSPETQYF.